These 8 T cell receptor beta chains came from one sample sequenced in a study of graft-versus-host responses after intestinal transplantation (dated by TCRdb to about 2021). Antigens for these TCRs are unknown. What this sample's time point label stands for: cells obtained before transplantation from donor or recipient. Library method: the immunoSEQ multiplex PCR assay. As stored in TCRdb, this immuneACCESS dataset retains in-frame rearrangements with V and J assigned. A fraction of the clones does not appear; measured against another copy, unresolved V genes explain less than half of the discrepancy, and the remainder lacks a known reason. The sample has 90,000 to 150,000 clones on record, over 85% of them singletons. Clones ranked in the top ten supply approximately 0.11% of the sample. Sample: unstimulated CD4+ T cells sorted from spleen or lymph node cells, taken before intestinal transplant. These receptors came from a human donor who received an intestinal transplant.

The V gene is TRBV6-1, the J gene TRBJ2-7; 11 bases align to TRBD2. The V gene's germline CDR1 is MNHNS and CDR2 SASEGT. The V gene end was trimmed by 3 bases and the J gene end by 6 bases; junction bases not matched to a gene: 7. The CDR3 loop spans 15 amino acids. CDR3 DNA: TGTGCCAGCAGTGATAGCGGGAGGGCCACCTCCGAGCAGTACTTC. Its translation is CASSDSGRATSEQYF.

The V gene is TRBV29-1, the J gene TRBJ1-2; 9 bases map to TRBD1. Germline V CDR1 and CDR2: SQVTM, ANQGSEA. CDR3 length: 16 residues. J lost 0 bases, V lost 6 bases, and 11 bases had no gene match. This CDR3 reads CSVSAGQGSANYGYTF. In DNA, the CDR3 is TGCAGCGTCTCAGCGGGACAGGGAAGCGCTAACTATGGCTACACCTTC.

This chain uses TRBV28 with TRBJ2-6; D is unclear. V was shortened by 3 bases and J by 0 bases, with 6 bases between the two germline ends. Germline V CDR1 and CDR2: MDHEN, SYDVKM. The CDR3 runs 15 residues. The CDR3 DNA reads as TGTGCCAGCAGTTTGGGTCCCTCTGGGGCCAACGTCCTGACTTTC. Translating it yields CASSLGPSGANVLTF. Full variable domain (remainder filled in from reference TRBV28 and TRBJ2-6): DVKVTQSSRYLVKRTGEKVFLECVQDMDHENMFWYRQDPGLGLRLIYFSYDVKMKEKGDIPEGYSVSREKKERFSLILESASTNQTSMYLCASSLGPSGANVLTFGAGSRLTVL.

This chain's CDR3 is CATLSLTSGNNEQYF. CDR3 DNA sequence: TGTGCCACCCTATCCCTTACTAGCGGGAACAACGAGCAGTACTTC. This rearrangement joins TRBV6-5 to TRBJ2-7; 10 nucleotides align to TRBD2. Germline-derived CDR1 and CDR2 are MNHEY and SVGAGI. There are 15 residues in the CDR3. The V segment lost 10 bases and the J segment 5 bases; nucleotides outside the gene matches: 14.

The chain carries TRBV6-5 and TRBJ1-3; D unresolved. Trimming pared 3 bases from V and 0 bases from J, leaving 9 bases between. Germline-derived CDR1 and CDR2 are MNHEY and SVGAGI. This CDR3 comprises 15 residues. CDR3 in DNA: TGTGCCAGCAGTTATGCCCAGTACTCTGGAAACACCATATATTTT. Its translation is CASSYAQYSGNTIYF.

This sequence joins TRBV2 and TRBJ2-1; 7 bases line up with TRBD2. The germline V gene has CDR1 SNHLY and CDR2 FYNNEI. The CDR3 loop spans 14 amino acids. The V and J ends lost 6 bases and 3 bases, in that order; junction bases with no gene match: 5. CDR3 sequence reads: CASRGGSRYNEQFF. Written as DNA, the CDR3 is TGTGCCAGCAGGGGCGGGAGCCGCTACAATGAGCAGTTCTTC.

The CDR3 sequence: CASSFGGASVNEQFF. The CDR3 nucleotides are TGTGCCAGCAGCTTTGGGGGAGCCTCTGTCAATGAGCAGTTCTTC. The chain is built from TRBV11-3 and TRBJ2-1, with D perhaps matching TRBD1 or TRBD2 (5 bases each). The V end lost 3 bases, the J end lost 6 bases, and 15 bases lay between the germline ends. In germline, CDR1 is SGHNT, CDR2 YENEEA. CDR3 length equals 15 residues.

The CDR3 loop is CASSLDGGVGGMNEQFF. The DNA for the CDR3 is TGTGCCAGCAGCTTAGATGGTGGGGTGGGGGGTATGAATGAGCAGTTCTTC. The chain carries TRBV11-3 and TRBJ2-1; D is perhaps TRBD2 (6 bases). V was shortened by 0 bases and J by 7 bases, with 19 bases between the two germline ends. Germline CDR1 SGHNT, CDR2 YENEEA. CDR3 size: 17 residues.